The source of this T cell receptor (beta chain) is a study of blood T cell repertoires in COVID-19. Study-wide context: The origin of the acute and convalescent COVID-19 samples was the United States, Italy and Spain.

How the authors handled the data: Nucleated cell counts were estimated from reference gene primer amplification. Here immunoSEQ multiplex PCR was the method, and the copy in TCRdb shows in-frame clones only, minus some. V, J and clone size are taken as reported in that table, and D and trimming were inferred from the DNA itself. There are some 250,000 clones in the sample; approximately 81% occur only once, and about 2.9% lies in the top ten. This clonotype was obtained from a woman in her sixties with active or convalescent COVID-19. The material sequenced was peripheral blood.

CDR3 amino acids: CASSYPTGRSYGYTF. The CDR3 nucleotides are TGTGCCAGCAGCTATCCGACAGGGAGGTCCTATGGCTACACCTTC. The V gene is TRBV11-2, the J gene TRBJ1-2; 7 nucleotides agree with TRBD1. The CDR3 is 15 residues long. Looked up from germline, CDR1 is SGHAT and CDR2 is FQNNGV. J gave up 4 bases and V 4 bases, and 9 bases lay outside the gene matches. Full variable domain (outside the CDR3, taken from reference TRBV11-2 and TRBJ1-2): EAGVAQSPRYKIIEKRQSVAFWCNPISGHATLYWYQQILGQGPKLLIQFQNNGVVDDSQLPKDRFSAERLKGVDSTLKIQPAKLEDSAVYLCASSYPTGRSYGYTFGSGTRLTVV.